The rows below give T cell receptor beta chains drawn from one sample of a study of identical twins. MiXCR, run by TCRdb on the 5' RACE reads, gives a single entry per CDR3 protein. This sample has 650,000 to 750,000 distinct CDR3 sequences; about 20% occur once, and the top ten carry 4% to 4.5%. The same specimen was also included in a second study, on T cells expressing NK-cell markers.

Sequencing input: PBMCs. The origin of the receptors is a woman in her late teens or twenties in good health. Each CDR3 is given with its conserved first and last residue. The D gene is left open where the match is weak. Rows may omit the clone size; those that give it use once, few, many or a size class.

clone_size	v_call	d_call	j_call	cdr3_nt	cdr3_aa
-	TRBV19	-	TRBJ2-5	TGTGCCAGTAGCGCGAGGTACCAAGAGACCCAGTACTTC	CASSARYQETQYF
many	TRBV3-1	-	TRBJ1-2	TGTGCCAGCAGCCAAGTGGCTGATTACTATGGCTACACCTTC	CASSQVADYYGYTF
-	TRBV5-1	-	TRBJ1-1	TGCGCCAGCAGCTTTTTAAAGAACACTGAAGCTTTCTTT	CASSFLKNTEAFF
-	TRBV6-1	TRBD2	TRBJ2-2	TGTGCCAGCAGCCCCCAGGGAGGGCCGACAAACACCGGGGAGCTGTTTTTT	CASSPQGGPTNTGELFF
-	TRBV7-2	-	TRBJ1-5	TGTGCCAGCAGCTTACGTGTAGATCAGCCCCAGCATTTT	CASSLRVDQPQHF
few	TRBV5-8	-	TRBJ1-2	TGTGCCAGCAGCTTTAAAGGGGCGCGGGGCTACACCTTC	CASSFKGARGYTF
-	TRBV15	TRBD2	TRBJ2-7	TGTGCCACCAGCAGAGATTTTACTAGCGGGAGAACCGTCGAGCAGTACTTC	CATSRDFTSGRTVEQYF
-	TRBV7-2	-	TRBJ2-7	TGTGCCAGCAGCGCTAGGCCGGGGGCGGTCGAGCAGTACTTC	CASSARPGAVEQYF
-	TRBV20-1	-	TRBJ2-5	TGCAGTGCTAGAGATACGACGTCTGGGGGAACCCAGTACTTC	CSARDTTSGGTQYF
few	TRBV20-1	-	TRBJ1-1	TGCAGTGCTGCTCCGGGACACCTTGAAGCTTTCTTT	CSAAPGHLEAFF
-	TRBV15	TRBD1	TRBJ1-1	TGTGCCACCAGCAGGGCCGGACAGGGGGACACTGAAGCTTTCTTT	CATSRAGQGDTEAFF
few	TRBV6-1	TRBD2	TRBJ2-2	TGTGCCAGCACCCTGGTAGCGGGGGCGAACACCGGGGAGCTGTTTTTT	CASTLVAGANTGELFF
few	TRBV29-1	TRBD1	TRBJ2-7	TGCAGCGTAGTCGACAGGGACTACGAGCAGTACTTC	CSVVDRDYEQYF
few	TRBV27	-	TRBJ2-7	TGTGCCAGCAGTCCCGTCCCCAACTACGAGCAGTACTTC	CASSPVPNYEQYF
many	TRBV6-4	-	TRBJ2-1	TGTGCCAGCAGTGGGGCAGCCCATAACAATGAGCAGTTCTTC	CASSGAAHNNEQFF
-	TRBV7-2	TRBD2	TRBJ2-7	TGTGCCAGCAGCTTAGGTTCTAGCGGGGTCCCCTCCCAGAACTTC	CASSLGSSGVPSQNF
many	TRBV5-5	-	TRBJ1-2	TGTGCCAGCAGCTTGGCCGAGGGCAGGTCCACATTCACCTTC	CASSLAEGRSTFTF
few	TRBV6-5	-	TRBJ1-1	TGTGCCAGCAGTTACTCTCAAGGCCTCCCACGTACTGAAGCTTTCTTT	CASSYSQGLPRTEAFF
-	TRBV20-1	-	TRBJ2-1	TGCAGTGCTAGAGACCTGGTAGGCAATGAGCAGTTCTTC	CSARDLVGNEQFF
-	TRBV9	-	TRBJ2-3	TGTGCCAGCAGCGTAGCTGGGGGCGCATATACGCAGTATTTT	CASSVAGGAYTQYF
-	TRBV12-3/TRBV12-4	-	TRBJ2-7	TGTGCCAGCAGTCCCGCTCGGGGGATCAACGAGCAGTACTTC	CASSPARGINEQYF
-	TRBV2	-	TRBJ2-5	TGTGCCAGCAACAGATTGGTCGGGGAGACCCAGTACTTC	CASNRLVGETQYF
-	TRBV12-3/TRBV12-4	-	TRBJ1-2	TGTGCCAGCAGTTACACCGAGTATGGCTACACCTTC	CASSYTEYGYTF
-	TRBV30	-	TRBJ1-2	TGTGCCTGGTCGGGGATGAACTATGGCTACACCTTC	CAWSGMNYGYTF
-	TRBV18	TRBD1	TRBJ1-4	TGTGCCAGCTCACCATCACCGGGACAGCGTAATGAAAAACTGTTTTTT	CASSPSPGQRNEKLFF
-	TRBV6-5	-	TRBJ2-3	TGTGCCAGCAGTTACCAGGAAGGACCAGATACGCAGTATTTT	CASSYQEGPDTQYF
few	TRBV4-3	-	TRBJ2-7	TGCGCCAGCAGCCAAGATCTGGGGTGGAACCAACCCTACGAGCAGTACTTC	CASSQDLGWNQPYEQYF